The rows below give T cell receptor beta chains drawn from one sample of a study of HIV-infected children after antiretroviral therapy interruption. TCRdb used MiXCR to reprocess the 3' RACE reads, holding one entry per CDR3 protein. Seen here are around 50,000 distinct CDR3 sequences, 4.3% observed once, and the top ten hold approximately 0.7%. Sequencing was performed on CD45RA+ CD4+ T cells from PBMCs, pooled from several time points, taken from a donor given antiretroviral therapy, either interrupted or continuous. The receptors were sampled from a pool of human donors with HIV. Both conserved end residues are part of each CDR3. A D gene is named only where the DNA matches it firmly. Some rows have no size entry. The others give once, few or many, or a class for an expanded clone.

clone_size j_call v_call d_call cdr3_aa cdr3_nt
few TRBJ1-2 TRBV30 . CALHMVQGYTF TGTGCCCTGCATATGGTGCAGGGCTACACCTTC
few TRBJ1-1 TRBV6-1 TRBD1 CASSGGTGNTEAFF TGTGCCAGCAGTGGGGGGACAGGGAACACTGAAGCTTTCTTT
medium-sized TRBJ1-3 TRBV6-6 . CASGSGTTGNTLYF TGTGCCAGCGGGTCCGGGACAACTGGAAATACGCTCTATTTT
many TRBJ2-3 TRBV7-2 TRBD2 CASTGRGTSTDTQYF TGTGCCAGCACCGGGAGGGGGACTAGCACAGATACGCAGTATTTT
many TRBJ2-3 TRBV24-1 . CATSRNYLGRITDTQYF TGTGCCACCAGTCGAAATTACTTAGGACGCATTACAGATACGCAGTATTTT
many TRBJ1-2 TRBV27 . CASREQGGSLGYTF TGTGCCAGCCGTGAACAGGGTGGAAGTCTTGGCTACACCTTC
many TRBJ1-2 TRBV12-3/TRBV12-4 . CASALGYGYTF TGTGCCAGCGCGCTGGGCTATGGCTACACCTTC
many TRBJ2-3 TRBV6-5 . CASSDTPGERQYF TGTGCCAGCAGTGACACCCCAGGGGAGAGGCAGTATTTT
many TRBJ1-5 TRBV5-1 TRBD1 CASSVEPGQGQPQHF TGCGCCAGCAGCGTAGAACCGGGACAGGGGCAGCCCCAGCATTTT
many TRBJ1-1 TRBV10-1 . CASSSGYTEAFF TGCGCCAGCAGCTCCGGCTACACTGAAGCTTTCTTT
few TRBJ2-1 TRBV18 TRBD2 CASSPSGGLSYNEQFF TGTGCCAGCTCACCAAGCGGGGGCCTTTCCTACAATGAGCAGTTCTTC
few TRBJ2-5 TRBV19 TRBD2 CATSGGDRETQYF TGTGCCACCAGTGGGGGGGATCGAGAGACCCAGTACTTC
few TRBJ2-2 TRBV7-2 . CASSVHTGFMNTGELFF TGTGCCAGCAGCGTCCATACAGGGTTTATGAACACCGGGGAGCTGTTTTTT
. TRBJ2-1 TRBV5-4 . CASSSARDPQYEQFF TGTGCCAGCAGCTCAGCACGGGACCCCCAATATGAGCAGTTCTTC
many TRBJ2-1 TRBV19 . CASSIFEANEQFF TGTGCCAGTAGTATCTTTGAGGCCAATGAGCAGTTCTTC